These 14 T cell receptor beta chains share one sample of origin, sequenced in a study of blood T cell repertoires in COVID-19. The table came from immunoSEQ multiplex PCR; TCRdb's copy has only in-frame clones and leaves some out. The repertoire consists of over 100,000 clones, with around 90% occurring once and the leading ten covering around 2%. Input material: peripheral blood. The receptors originated from a man in his forties or fifties with active COVID-19.

The chain carries TRBV7-9 and TRBJ2-3, with 8 bases fitting TRBD1. Germline CDR1 and CDR2: SEHNR and FQNEAQ (reference sequence). The CDR3 loop spans 16 amino acids. The V and J ends lost 2 bases and 4 bases, in that order; junction bases with no gene match: 8. The CDR3, as DNA: TGTGCCAGCAGCTTACTAGGGACAGGTACATCAGATACGCAGTATTTT. This gives the protein CASSLLGTGTSDTQYF.

This chain joins TRBV2 and TRBJ1-2; the match to TRBD1 covers 8 bases. Germline trimming cut 4 bases from V and 7 bases from J; bases unmatched to any gene: 2. Per germline, CDR1 SNHLY and CDR2 FYNNEI. This CDR3 has 12 residues. The CDR3 reads CASSVTGGGYTF. CDR3 nucleotide sequence: TGTGCCAGCAGTGTCACAGGGGGTGGCTACACCTTC. The full variable domain, completed using reference TRBV2 and TRBJ1-2, is EPEVTQTPSHQVTQMGQEVILRCVPISNHLYFYWYRQILGQKVEFLVSFYNNEISEKSEIFDDQFSVERPDGSNFTLKIRSTKLEDSAMYFCASSVTGGGYTFGSGTRLTVV.

The CDR3 nucleotides read TGTGCCACCGCGAGGGGGGGAGACCGGGATACGCAGTATTTT. Translated, it gives CATARGGDRDTQYF. The V gene is TRBV24-1, the J gene TRBJ2-3, with D possibly TRBD2 on 7 matching bases. CDR1 KGHDR and CDR2 SFDVKD come from the germline V gene. CDR3 size: 14 residues. Trimming took 9 bases from V and 6 from J, leaving 18 bases between them.

This chain joins TRBV5-1 and TRBJ2-5, with D possibly being TRBD1 (5 bases). Germline CDR1 is SGHRS and CDR2 is YFSETQ. V shed 3 bases and J shed 2 bases, with 11 bases lying between them. The CDR3 is 14 residues long. The CDR3 spells CASSYGHSQETQYF. The CDR3 DNA sequence: TGCGCCAGCAGCTACGGACATTCACAAGAGACCCAGTACTTC.

The genes are TRBV4-2 and TRBJ2-7; D is perhaps TRBD2 (5 bases). The CDR3 runs to 15 residues. Looked up from germline, CDR1 is LGHNA and CDR2 is YNFKEQ. V was clipped by 4 bases and J by 0 bases, with 13 bases between them. The CDR3 region is CASSLGRKDSYEQYF. The DNA for the CDR3 is TGTGCCAGCAGCCTGGGGAGAAAGGACTCCTACGAGCAGTACTTC.

The chain links TRBV3-1 (or the pseudogene TRBV3-2) to TRBJ2-5; the D gene is possibly TRBD2 (5 bases). CDR3 length: 15 residues. Germline-derived CDR1 and CDR2 are LGHDT and YNNKEL (reference sequence). With 4 bases removed from V and 0 bases from J, the gap between germline ends came to 12 bases. DNA of the CDR3: TGTGCCAGCAGCCGGCCAGCGGACTACCAAGAGACCCAGTACTTC. Protein sequence: CASSRPADYQETQYF.

The rearrangement joins TRBV6-6 to TRBJ1-1, with D uncertain. V shed 0 bases and J shed 8 bases, with 4 bases lying between them. This CDR3 spans 11 amino acids. Per germline, CDR1 MNHNY and CDR2 SVGAGI (reference sequence). This chain's CDR3 is CASSYSLEAFF. CDR3 DNA: TGTGCCAGCAGTTACTCCCTCGAAGCTTTCTTT.

The CDR3 region is CASSYLGEGTGELFF. The CDR3 DNA reads TGTGCCAGCAGTTACCTCGGCGAGGGCACCGGGGAGCTGTTTTTT. The rearrangement links TRBV6-2 or TRBV6-3 to TRBJ2-2; D is possibly TRBD2 (5 bases). The CDR3 runs 15 residues. Germline lookup yields CDR1 MNHEY and CDR2 SVGEGT. V shed 2 bases and J shed 4 bases, with 11 bases lying between them.

The chain joins TRBV29-1 to TRBJ2-7; 8 bases are a match to TRBD2. The V and J ends lost 7 bases and 5 bases, in that order; junction bases with no gene match: 7. The germline V gene encodes CDR1 SQVTM and CDR2 ANQGSEA. The CDR3 runs to 12 residues. The CDR3 DNA is TGCAGCGGGCGAACGGGAGGGAACGAGCAGTACTTC. Protein product: CSGRTGGNEQYF.

This rearrangement joins TRBV12-5 to TRBJ2-7, with 8 positions matching TRBD1. This CDR3 region has 13 residues. Germline CDR1 LGHNT, CDR2 FRNRAP. Trimming at V came to 6 bases and at J to 5 bases, leaving 6 bases not matched to a gene. The CDR3 protein is CASGPTGVDEQYF. The CDR3 bases are TGTGCTAGTGGACCGACAGGGGTCGACGAGCAGTACTTC.

V is TRBV10-3 and J is TRBJ2-7; TRBD2 matches 9 bases. Germline CDR1 and CDR2: ENHRY and SYGVKD. The CDR3 loop spans 16 amino acids. The ends lost 0 bases at V and 2 bases at J; junction bases unmatched: 5. The CDR3 region is CAISESPAGGPYEQYF. CDR3 DNA sequence: TGTGCCATCAGTGAGTCTCCAGCGGGGGGCCCCTACGAGCAGTACTTC.

The chain combines TRBV6-5 with TRBJ2-1, with a tentative D call TRBD2 (5 bases). The V end lost 6 bases, the J end lost 5 bases, and 11 bases lay between the germline ends. CDR3 length: 13 residues. Germline-derived CDR1 and CDR2 are MNHEY and SVGAGI. The CDR3 coding sequence is TGTGCCAGCAGACCATGGGGAGACAATGAGCAGTTCTTC. Translated, it gives CASRPWGDNEQFF.

The rearrangement links TRBV6-5 to TRBJ1-2, with no clear D. The germline V gene encodes CDR1 MNHEY and CDR2 SVGAGI. The CDR3 runs 14 residues. Deletions cut 6 bases from V and 4 bases from J, with 15 bases between. CDR3 sequence: CASRKDRGAYGYTF. In DNA, the CDR3 is TGTGCCAGCAGAAAAGACCGTGGAGCCTATGGCTACACCTTC.

The chain joins TRBV19 to TRBJ2-2; D call uncertain. V shed 4 bases and J shed 8 bases, with 11 bases lying between them. The CDR3 is 13 amino acids. Germline V gives CDR1 LNHDA, CDR2 SQIVND (reference sequence). CDR3 bases: TGTGCCAGTAGTACTGAGACTCGGGGGGAGCTGTTTTTT. Its protein product is CASSTETRGELFF.